Shown below are 18 T cell receptor beta chains from a single sample sequenced in a study of blood T cell repertoires in COVID-19. This table comes from immunoSEQ multiplex PCR, and its TCRdb copy is limited to in-frame clones, with some not included. The table includes some 80,000 clones, about 70% detected once. Input material: peripheral blood. The source is a woman of 80 years or more with active or convalescent COVID-19.

This clone came up once. The genes are TRBV6-5 and TRBJ2-2; 7 nucleotides align to TRBD1. CDR3 length: 15 residues. Germline trimming cut 6 bases from V and 1 base from J; bases unmatched to any gene: 5. Germline CDR1 and CDR2: MNHEY and SVGAGI. The CDR3 DNA reads TGTGCCAGCAGCCGACAGGGCTTGAACACCGGGGAGCTGTTTTTT. Translating gives CASSRQGLNTGELFF.

This clone was counted once. This chain uses TRBV6-1 with TRBJ2-7; the match to TRBD1 covers 10 bases. Germline V lookup: CDR1 MNHNS, CDR2 SASEGT. Losses at the gene ends were 0 bases for V and 3 bases for J; bases not matched to a gene: 5. This CDR3 region has 16 residues. The CDR3 spells CASSEASGTGDYEQYF. CDR3 nucleotides: TGTGCCAGCAGTGAAGCGTCTGGGACAGGGGACTACGAGCAGTACTTC.

The chain carries TRBV7-2 and TRBJ2-7; D gene unclear. Germline loops: CDR1 SGHTA, CDR2 FQGNSA. V was clipped by 1 base and J by 3 bases, with 10 bases between them. The CDR3 length is 14 residues. As DNA, the CDR3 is TGTGCCAGCAGCTTAGTCGCAGTTCTCTACGAGCAGTACTTC. The encoded protein is CASSLVAVLYEQYF.

This clone is a singleton in its sample. The chain employs TRBV5-1 and TRBJ1-1; perhaps TRBD1 as D (5 bases). The CDR3 covers 15 residues. Between the trimmed V and J ends, which lost 7 bases and 4 bases, there was a span of 20 bases. Germline values: CDR1 SGHRS, CDR2 YFSETQ. CDR3 in amino acids: CASGIGVTFGTEAFF. CDR3 DNA sequence: TGCGCCAGCGGGATAGGGGTGACCTTTGGCACTGAAGCTTTCTTT.

The chain joins TRBV4-1 to TRBJ2-7; TRBD2 matches 9 bases. This CDR3 comprises 16 residues. Trimming cost V 0 bases and J 3 bases; bases outside gene matches: 6. Per germline, CDR1 MGHRA and CDR2 YSYEKL. The CDR3 DNA reads TGCGCCAGCAGCCAAGATCGCCGCGGGGGGGTCTACGAGCAGTACTTC. It encodes CASSQDRRGGVYEQYF.

The rearrangement links TRBV7-9 to TRBJ1-2; 7 nucleotides agree with TRBD1. V shed 4 bases, J shed 4 bases, and the junction held 12 bases outside the gene matches. The CDR3 loop spans 16 amino acids. Germline CDR1 SEHNR, CDR2 FQNEAQ (reference sequence). The CDR3 protein is CASSSRGRGSGYGYTF. CDR3 bases: TGTGCCAGCAGCTCAAGGGGGCGCGGATCGGGCTATGGCTACACCTTC.

V and J are TRBV6-5 and TRBJ2-7; D uncertain. Germline assignment: CDR1 MNHEY and CDR2 SVGAGI. Trimming took 6 bases from V and 0 from J, leaving 12 bases between them. The CDR3 spans 14 residues. The chain's CDR3 is CASRQFLVSYEQYF. The CDR3 nucleotides are TGTGCCAGCAGACAATTTTTGGTCTCCTACGAGCAGTACTTC.

The chain recombines TRBV12-3 or TRBV12-4 with TRBJ1-1, with a possible D match to TRBD1 (6 bases). This CDR3 region has 13 residues. V lost 6 bases and J 11 bases, leaving 19 bases between the germline ends. CDR3 in amino acids: CASSNRDRHPAFF. The CDR3 coding sequence is TGTGCCAGCAGCAACAGGGATCGCCATCCCGCTTTCTTT.

This clone occurred a few times. The V call is TRBV2, the J call TRBJ1-2, with 11 bases fitting TRBD1. The germline V gene has CDR1 SNHLY and CDR2 FYNNEI. The CDR3 is 14 amino acids. The junction had 4 bases not matched to a gene; V was cut back by 4 bases and J by 6 bases. The CDR3 loop is CASSVGQGADGYTF. In DNA, the CDR3 is TGTGCCAGCAGTGTCGGACAGGGGGCGGATGGCTACACCTTC.

This chain links TRBV7-2 with TRBJ2-3; 13 bases are shared with TRBD2. This CDR3 spans 16 amino acids. Germline CDR1 reads SGHTA; CDR2 reads FQGNSA. The V and J ends lost 5 bases and 1 base, in that order; junction bases with no gene match: 3. The CDR3 protein is CASSPGLAGGTDTQYF. As DNA, the CDR3 is TGTGCCAGCAGCCCCGGACTAGCGGGGGGCACAGATACGCAGTATTTT.

V gene TRBV11-2 combines with J gene TRBJ2-2; D is undetermined. Germline V gene sequence: CDR1 SGHAT, CDR2 FQNNGV. V was shortened by 3 bases and J by 0 bases, with 14 bases between the two germline ends. The CDR3 sequence is 17 residues long. CDR3 coding DNA: TGTGCCAGCAGCTTTCTCCCCCCGGGTTCGAACACCGGGGAGCTGTTTTTT. It encodes CASSFLPPGSNTGELFF.

The gene calls are TRBV6-5 and TRBJ2-3; the D gene is possibly TRBD1 (6 bases). V dropped 5 bases and J dropped 0 bases, with 12 bases sitting between them. Germline V gene sequence: CDR1 MNHEY, CDR2 SVGAGI. CDR3 size: 15 residues. The CDR3 nucleotides read TGTGCCAGCAGTCCCCGACAGGACAGCACAGATACGCAGTATTTT. Its translation is CASSPRQDSTDTQYF.

The chain links TRBV19 to TRBJ1-6, with D unresolved. Germline CDR1 LNHDA, CDR2 SQIVND (reference sequence). There are 14 residues in the CDR3. V was trimmed by 4 bases and J by 7 bases, leaving 11 bases between them. This CDR3 reads CASSKGGFNSPLHF. CDR3 in DNA: TGTGCCAGTAGTAAAGGAGGGTTCAATTCACCCCTCCACTTT. The full variable domain, with the rest looked up from reference TRBV19 and TRBJ1-6, is DGGITQSPKYLFRKEGQNVTLSCEQNLNHDAMYWYRQDPGQGLRLIYYSQIVNDFQKGDIAEGYSVSREKKESFPLTVTSAQKNPTAFYLCASSKGGFNSPLHFGNGTRLTVT.

This clone turned up a few times. J is TRBJ1-1 and V is TRBV11-2; no firm D call. The CDR3 loop spans 15 amino acids. V gave up 7 bases and J gave up 0 bases, with 15 bases separating them. Germline CDR1 is SGHAT and CDR2 is FQNNGV. The CDR3 DNA follows: TGTGCCAGCACTCTCGGAACAGCAGTGAACACTGAAGCTTTCTTT. Translating it yields CASTLGTAVNTEAFF. The complete variable domain, with remaining parts taken from reference TRBV11-2 and TRBJ1-1, reads EAGVAQSPRYKIIEKRQSVAFWCNPISGHATLYWYQQILGQGPKLLIQFQNNGVVDDSQLPKDRFSAERLKGVDSTLKIQPAKLEDSAVYLCASTLGTAVNTEAFFGQGTRLTVV.

CDR3 in DNA: TGTGCCAGCAGTAGCCCAGGGAACGTCAACACTGAAGCTTTCTTT. Translated: CASSSPGNVNTEAFF. The V call is TRBV28, the J call TRBJ1-1; TRBD1 is a possible D gene (5 bases). Germline lookup yields CDR1 MDHEN and CDR2 SYDVKM. V lost 5 bases and J 2 bases, leaving 15 bases between the germline ends. The CDR3 loop spans 15 amino acids.

The gene calls are TRBV5-6 and TRBJ1-2; TRBD1 is a possible D gene (6 bases). Germline assignment: CDR1 SGHDT and CDR2 YYEEEE. The CDR3 extends over 16 amino acids. V was clipped by 4 bases and J by 5 bases, with 21 bases between them. CDR3 coding DNA: TGTGCCAGCAGCACATGGGTTAGGGGGTTTGAGTATGGCTACACCTTC. Translated: CASSTWVRGFEYGYTF.

The chain combines TRBV3-1 (or the pseudogene TRBV3-2) with TRBJ1-3, with D possibly TRBD1 on 6 matching bases. Germline assignment: CDR1 LGHDT and CDR2 YNNKEL (reference sequence). This CDR3 is built from 15 residues. Trimming cost V 4 bases and J 1 base, with 11 bases left between them. CDR3 in DNA: TGTGCCAGCAGCCGGCAGGGGAATTCTGGAAACACCATATATTTT. This sequence encodes CASSRQGNSGNTIYF.

The CDR3 protein is CASSFESSYNSPLHF. For the CDR3, the DNA is TGCGCCAGCAGCTTCGAGAGCTCCTATAATTCACCCCTCCACTTT. The J gene is TRBJ1-6, the V gene TRBV5-1, with D unclear. The V end was cut by 2 bases, the J end by 0 bases, with 6 bases between. Per the germline V gene, CDR1 is SGHRS and CDR2 is YFSETQ. The CDR3 is 15 residues long.